One and the same sample provided the 28 T cell receptor beta chains below, sequenced in a study of control samples from healthy donors and cancer patients. The data were produced by immunoSEQ multiplex PCR, yet TCRdb's version contains in-frame clones alone and is incomplete. The sample lists just over 80,000 clones, around 94% occurring once. Material: blood. Receptors originate from a woman between 18 and 29 years old in good health.

This chain uses TRBV4-1 with TRBJ1-3; a weak D match, TRBD1 (6 bases). Germline V gene lookup returns CDR1 MGHRA and CDR2 YSYEKL. CDR3 length: 16 residues. V lost 0 bases to trimming and J lost 1 base, with 10 bases between them. This CDR3 is CASSQDTGRSGNTIYF. The CDR3 bases are TGCGCCAGCAGCCAAGACACAGGGAGATCTGGAAACACCATATATTTT.

This clone has only one observation. The DNA for the CDR3 is TGTGCCAGCAGCTTCAGGGCTACGGGGCCAACTAATGAAAAACTGTTTTTT. It is translated as CASSFRATGPTNEKLFF. V gene TRBV7-9 combines with J gene TRBJ1-4; D may be TRBD1 (5 bases). V was trimmed by 3 bases and J by 0 bases, leaving 14 bases between them. The CDR3 length is 17 residues. Germline V CDR1 and CDR2: SEHNR, FQNEAQ (reference sequence).

This rearrangement joins TRBV7-9 to TRBJ1-3; TRBD1 might be the D (6 bases). Germline-derived CDR1 and CDR2 are SEHNR and FQNEAQ (reference sequence). With 5 bases removed from V and 4 bases from J, the gap between germline ends came to 27 bases. CDR3 length: 19 residues. CDR3 sequence reads: CASSHPLTTGIVAGNTIYF. CDR3 nucleotides: TGTGCCAGCAGCCATCCCTTGACCACAGGGATAGTGGCGGGAAACACCATATATTTT.

The gene calls are TRBV27 and TRBJ2-7; D perhaps matches TRBD1 (6 bases). Trimming cost V 6 bases and J 9 bases, with 18 bases left between them. The CDR3 extends over 13 amino acids. Per the germline V gene, CDR1 is MNHEY and CDR2 is SMNVEV (reference sequence). CDR3 loop: CASRLGSQGAQYF. The CDR3 nucleotides are TGTGCCAGCAGACTCGGATCACAGGGAGCGCAGTACTTC.

The gene calls are TRBV27 and TRBJ1-6; no reliable D call. CDR3 size: 15 residues. Germline CDR1 is MNHEY and CDR2 is SMNVEV (reference sequence). The ends were cut back, 0 bases at V and 5 bases at J, with 8 bases in the middle. CDR3 nucleotides: TGTGCCAGCAGTTTATCATGGGGTGATAATTCACCCCTCCACTTT. Protein product: CASSLSWGDNSPLHF.

The J gene is TRBJ1-1, the V gene TRBV13; D is uncertain. V was trimmed by 0 bases and J by 6 bases, leaving 14 bases between them. Germline V gives CDR1 PRHDT, CDR2 FYEKMQ (reference sequence). This CDR3 spans 15 amino acids. The DNA for the CDR3 is TGTGCCAGCAGCTTAGGCCTCCGTGGACGGGCTGAAGCTTTCTTT. It translates to CASSLGLRGRAEAFF.

The gene calls are TRBV5-8 and TRBJ2-7, with 7 bases identical to TRBD1. This CDR3 is built from 15 residues. Germline-derived CDR1 and CDR2 are SGHTS and YDEGEE. V lost 4 bases and J lost 1; bases outside the gene matches: 8. The CDR3 loop is CASSLGTDVSYEQYF. As DNA, the CDR3 is TGTGCCAGCAGCCTCGGGACAGACGTTTCCTACGAGCAGTACTTC. The variable domain in full, completed from reference TRBV5-8 and TRBJ2-7, reads EAGVTQSPTHLIKTRGQQATLRCSPISGHTSVYWYQQALGLGLQFLLWYDEGEERNRGNFPPRFSGRQFPNYSSELNVNALELEDSALYLCASSLGTDVSYEQYFGPGTRLTVT.

The chain recombines TRBV18 with TRBJ1-3, with TRBD1 as a possible D gene (5 bases). The ends were cut back, 3 bases at V and 1 base at J, with 10 bases in the middle. In germline, CDR1 is KGHSH, CDR2 LQKENI. The CDR3 is made up of 15 amino acids. CDR3 loop: CASSPLDSSGNTIYF. As DNA, the CDR3 is TGTGCCAGCTCACCCCTCGACAGTTCTGGAAACACCATATATTTT.

The V gene is TRBV6-6, the J gene TRBJ1-3; D remains unclear. V was cut by 3 bases and J by 4 bases, with 13 bases left in between. This CDR3 spans 15 amino acids. Germline V gene sequence: CDR1 MNHNY, CDR2 SVGAGI (reference sequence). The CDR3 DNA follows: TGTGCCAGCAGTTATCAGGCGGTAGAAGGAAACACCATATATTTT. Its translation is CASSYQAVEGNTIYF.

This clone was observed a single time. The chain has TRBV9 and TRBJ1-2; the match to TRBD1 covers 11 bases. In germline, CDR1 is SGDLS, CDR2 YYNGEE. Trimming removed 3 bases from V and 2 bases from J; junction bases left unmatched: 3. The CDR3 runs 15 residues. As DNA, the CDR3 is TGTGCCAGCAGCGGAGGGGACAGGGGGAACTATGGCTACACCTTC. Encoded protein: CASSGGDRGNYGYTF.

This chain links TRBV28 with TRBJ2-7; TRBD1 is a possible D gene (5 bases). CDR3 length: 13 amino acids. Trimming took off 7 bases at V and 5 bases at J, with 15 bases between the two ends. Germline-derived CDR1 and CDR2 are MDHEN and SYDVKM. The CDR3 spells CASTPPQGNEQYF. CDR3 sequence (DNA): TGTGCCAGCACCCCCCCCCAGGGTAACGAGCAGTACTTC.

This clone was observed a single time. V gene TRBV7-2 combines with J gene TRBJ2-1, with TRBD2 matching over 7 bases. V was pared by 6 bases and J by 0 bases, with 2 bases of the junction left unmatched. There are 14 residues in the CDR3. Germline V gene data show CDR1 as SGHTA and CDR2 as FQGNSA. In DNA, the CDR3 is TGTGCCAGCAGAACGGGGGGCTCCTACAATGAGCAGTTCTTC. It yields the protein CASRTGGSYNEQFF.

V usage is TRBV19 and J usage is TRBJ2-6; the D gene is possibly TRBD2 (5 bases). Trimming removed 1 base from V and 0 bases from J, with 10 bases in between. Germline-derived CDR1 and CDR2 are LNHDA and SQIVND (reference sequence). CDR3 length equals 17 residues. CDR3 protein: CASSIGTQRSGANVLTF. In nucleotides, the CDR3 is TGTGCCAGTAGTATAGGGACTCAACGCTCTGGGGCCAACGTCCTGACTTTC.

Here the CDR3 reads CASILSPGPNQPQHF. DNA for the CDR3: TGTGCCAGCATTCTATCCCCAGGTCCCAATCAGCCCCAGCATTTT. The chain is built from TRBV6-5 and TRBJ1-5; D not resolved. There are 15 residues in the CDR3. V dropped 7 bases and J dropped 3 bases, with 16 bases sitting between them. The germline V gene has CDR1 MNHEY and CDR2 SVGAGI.

The J gene is TRBJ2-4, the V gene TRBV19, with 10 bases identical to TRBD2. The CDR3 length is 18 residues. V dropped 3 bases and J dropped 0; count of bases not matched to a gene: 8. In germline, CDR1 is LNHDA, CDR2 SQIVND (reference sequence). The CDR3 nucleotides are TGTGCCAGTAGTATCGGGCTAGCGGGAGAGGTAGCCAAAAACATTCAGTACTTC. Residues: CASSIGLAGEVAKNIQYF.

This chain connects TRBV9 to TRBJ1-2; 10 nucleotides agree with TRBD1. Germline lookup yields CDR1 SGDLS and CDR2 YYNGEE. The junction had 5 bases not matched to a gene; V was cut back by 3 bases and J by 6 bases. This CDR3 region has 14 residues. The CDR3 DNA reads TGTGCCAGCAGCGAAGGGGACAGGGGAGATGGCTACACCTTC. Translated: CASSEGDRGDGYTF.

The J gene is TRBJ2-2, the V gene TRBV18; no clear D. Germline-derived CDR1 and CDR2 are KGHSH and LQKENI. V was pared by 4 bases and J by 1 base, with 4 bases between. The CDR3 is made up of 13 amino acids. The CDR3 coding sequence is TGTGCCAGCTCACTCGAGAACACCGGGGAGCTGTTTTTT. Amino acids: CASSLENTGELFF.

The chain is built from TRBV5-1 and TRBJ1-1; tentative D call: TRBD1 (6 bases). The CDR3 extends over 14 amino acids. Trimming pared 3 bases from V and 5 bases from J, leaving 14 bases between. Germline V gene sequence: CDR1 SGHRS, CDR2 YFSETQ. CDR3 region: CASSSEQGRTEAFF. The CDR3 DNA reads as TGCGCCAGCAGCTCGGAACAGGGTCGGACTGAAGCTTTCTTT.

This clone was observed a single time. This rearrangement joins TRBV4-2 to TRBJ2-2; D ambiguous. Per germline, CDR1 LGHNA and CDR2 YNFKEQ. V was trimmed by 1 base and J by 1 base, leaving 7 bases between them. This CDR3 region has 15 residues. This CDR3 is CASSQGTMNTGELFF. CDR3 nucleotides: TGTGCCAGCAGCCAAGGGACCATGAACACCGGGGAGCTGTTTTTT.

This sequence joins TRBV19 and TRBJ2-7; the match to TRBD2 covers 7 bases. Germline CDR1 LNHDA, CDR2 SQIVND (reference sequence). Trimming took 3 bases from V and 3 from J; bases not matched to a gene: 2. The CDR3 runs to 13 residues. CDR3 sequence reads: CASSIGGGYEQYF. The DNA of the CDR3 is TGTGCCAGTAGTATTGGGGGGGGCTACGAGCAGTACTTC.

This chain joins TRBV3-1 (or the pseudogene TRBV3-2) and TRBJ2-3, with TRBD2 matching 7 bases. Germline V gene data show CDR1 as LGHDT and CDR2 as YNNKEL (reference sequence). Losses at the gene ends were 0 bases for V and 7 bases for J; bases not matched to a gene: 10. The length of the CDR3 is 16 residues. DNA of the CDR3: TGTGCCAGCAGCCAAGAATGGACTAGTTCTCCTTATACGCAGTATTTT. Translated: CASSQEWTSSPYTQYF.

V and J are TRBV27 and TRBJ2-2; D gene uncertain. Trimming took 3 bases from V and 6 from J, leaving 5 bases between them. The CDR3 extends over 12 amino acids. Germline loops: CDR1 MNHEY, CDR2 SMNVEV (reference sequence). CDR3 DNA sequence: TGTGCCAGCAGTTTTCTCCCCGGGGAGCTGTTTTTT. It codes for CASSFLPGELFF.

This clone has more than one count but fewer than ten. The chain has TRBV5-1 and TRBJ1-3, with 9 positions matching TRBD1. This CDR3 contains 14 residues. The V and J ends lost 4 bases and 4 bases, in that order; junction bases with no gene match: 3. Germline assignment: CDR1 SGHRS and CDR2 YFSETQ. CDR3 coding DNA: TGCGCCAGCAGCGGGGGGACAGGGGGAAACACCATATATTTT. This translates into CASSGGTGGNTIYF. Variable domain in full (rest from reference TRBV5-1 and TRBJ1-3): KAGVTQTPRYLIKTRGQQVTLSCSPISGHRSVSWYQQTPGQGLQFLFEYFSETQRNKGNFPGRFSGRQFSNSRSEMNVSTLELGDSALYLCASSGGTGGNTIYFGEGSWLTVV.

The chain is built from TRBV5-1 and TRBJ1-1; D gene unclear. The CDR3 is 14 residues long. The V gene's germline CDR1 is SGHRS and CDR2 YFSETQ. Between the trimmed V and J ends, which lost 0 bases and 2 bases, there was a span of 8 bases. The CDR3 is CASSLDQTNTEAFF. For the CDR3, the DNA is TGCGCCAGCAGCTTGGATCAGACCAACACTGAAGCTTTCTTT. Full variable domain (outside the CDR3, taken from reference TRBV5-1 and TRBJ1-1): KAGVTQTPRYLIKTRGQQVTLSCSPISGHRSVSWYQQTPGQGLQFLFEYFSETQRNKGNFPGRFSGRQFSNSRSEMNVSTLELGDSALYLCASSLDQTNTEAFFGQGTRLTVV.

This clone has only one observation. V is TRBV6-6 and J is TRBJ1-2; no clear D. Trimming took 0 bases from V and 6 from J, leaving 5 bases between them. The germline V gene encodes CDR1 MNHNY and CDR2 SVGAGI (reference sequence). The CDR3 runs to 12 residues. CDR3 residues: CASSYSSDGYTF. CDR3 nucleotide sequence: TGTGCCAGCAGTTACTCGAGTGATGGCTACACCTTC.

V gene TRBV5-1 combines with J gene TRBJ2-3; D tentatively fits TRBD1 or TRBD2 (5 bases each). Germline V gives CDR1 SGHRS, CDR2 YFSETQ. This CDR3 has 15 residues. Trimming left V 6 bases short and J 4 bases short, with 18 bases between. The CDR3 loop is CASKLEGFYADTQYF. Here the CDR3 DNA reads TGCGCCAGCAAACTCGAGGGGTTCTACGCAGATACGCAGTATTTT.

The J gene is TRBJ2-1, the V gene TRBV28; 8 nucleotides align to TRBD2. V trimming: 2 bases; J trimming: 2 bases; junction bases outside the gene matches: 8. CDR1 is MDHEN, CDR2 SYDVKM, per germline. The CDR3 consists of 17 residues. For the CDR3, the DNA is TGTGCCAGCAGTTTACATCGGGGGCGGGGGGCCTACAATGAGCAGTTCTTC. Its translation is CASSLHRGRGAYNEQFF.

The chain has TRBV9 and TRBJ1-2; D uncertain. The CDR3 loop spans 13 amino acids. V lost 2 bases, J lost 6 bases, and 11 bases lay in between. Germline CDR1 SGDLS, CDR2 YYNGEE. DNA for the CDR3: TGTGCCAGCAGCGTCACCCCTTCGGATGGCTACACCTTC. It is translated as CASSVTPSDGYTF.